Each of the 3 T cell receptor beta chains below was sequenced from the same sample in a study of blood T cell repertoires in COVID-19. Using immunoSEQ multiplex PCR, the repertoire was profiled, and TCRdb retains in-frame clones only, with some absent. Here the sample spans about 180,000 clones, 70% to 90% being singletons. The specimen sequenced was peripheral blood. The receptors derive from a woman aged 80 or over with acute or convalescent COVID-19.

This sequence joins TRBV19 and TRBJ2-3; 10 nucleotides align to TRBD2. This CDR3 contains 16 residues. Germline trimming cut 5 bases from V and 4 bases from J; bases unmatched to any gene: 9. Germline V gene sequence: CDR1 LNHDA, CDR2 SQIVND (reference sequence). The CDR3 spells CASSLSSGGGADTQYF. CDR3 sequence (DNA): TGTGCCAGTAGTTTATCTAGCGGGGGTGGCGCAGATACGCAGTATTTT.

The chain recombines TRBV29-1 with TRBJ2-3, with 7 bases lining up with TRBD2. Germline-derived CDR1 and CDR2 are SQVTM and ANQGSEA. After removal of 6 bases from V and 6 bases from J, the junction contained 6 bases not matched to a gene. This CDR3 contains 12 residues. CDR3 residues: CSVGGVRDTQYF. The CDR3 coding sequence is TGCAGCGTGGGGGGGGTACGCGATACGCAGTATTTT.

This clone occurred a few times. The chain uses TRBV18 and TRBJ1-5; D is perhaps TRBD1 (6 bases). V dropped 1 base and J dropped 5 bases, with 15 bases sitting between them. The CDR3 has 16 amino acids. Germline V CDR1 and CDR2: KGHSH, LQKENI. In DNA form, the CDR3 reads TGTGCCAGCTCACCACGGGCAGGGGCTTTCCATCAGCCCCAGCATTTT. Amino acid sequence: CASSPRAGAFHQPQHF.